This entry is about one T cell receptor (beta chain). The CDR3 consists of 18 residues. V shed 6 bases and J shed 0 bases, with 23 bases lying between them. Germline CDR1 MDHEN, CDR2 SYDVKM. The sample comes from a study of blood T cell repertoires in COVID-19. Clones were sequenced by immunoSEQ multiplex PCR, and TCRdb holds only the in-frame ones, with some missing. The repertoire holds fewer than 150,000 clones, with roughly 90% as singletons. This TCR was recovered from a man aged 65 to 85 who had recovered from COVID-19. The rearrangement uses TRBV28 and TRBJ1-2, with a possible D match to TRBD1 (5 bases). Material: peripheral blood. DNA for the CDR3: TGTGCCAGCAGACCTAGGACTCGCGGGGCAGGGACTAACTATGGCTACACCTTC. Its protein is CASRPRTRGAGTNYGYTF.